Listed below are T cell receptor beta chains from one sample, sequenced in a study of T cells in pancreatic ductal adenocarcinoma. Libraries were prepared by immunoSEQ multiplex PCR; TCRdb keeps only in-frame clonotypes and omits some of them. The data show 8,500 to 9,500 clones, 67% seen once. What was sequenced was pancreatic tumor tissue. All receptors derive from a human donor with pancreatic ductal adenocarcinoma. CDR3s include the opening cysteine and the closing phenylalanine or tryptophan. D genes are given only for firm matches. Size values are once, few and many counts, or a class for expanded clones, and some rows have none.

clone_size: .; j_call: TRBJ2-3; d_call: TRBD2; v_call: TRBV25-1; cdr3_aa: CASSEWKRGGSVNTQYF; cdr3_nt: TGTGCCAGCAGTGAATGGAAGCGGGGGGGATCGGTGAATACGCAGTATTTT
clone_size: .; j_call: TRBJ2-3; d_call: .; v_call: TRBV11-1; cdr3_aa: CASSLLTASTDTQYF; cdr3_nt: TGTGCCAGCAGCTTGCTTACAGCTAGCACAGATACGCAGTATTTT
clone_size: .; j_call: TRBJ2-7; d_call: TRBD1; v_call: TRBV25-1; cdr3_aa: CASSAGGAYEQYF; cdr3_nt: TGTGCCAGCAGTGCAGGGGGCGCCTACGAGCAGTACTTC
clone_size: .; j_call: TRBJ2-3; d_call: .; v_call: TRBV11-2; cdr3_aa: CASSLGAGVMVTDTQYF; cdr3_nt: TGTGCCAGCAGCTTAGGAGCAGGGGTAATGGTGACAGATACGCAGTATTTT
clone_size: .; j_call: TRBJ2-3; d_call: TRBD2; v_call: TRBV2; cdr3_aa: CASSGLSGGIDTQYF; cdr3_nt: TGTGCCAGCAGTGGGCTTAGCGGGGGGATAGATACGCAGTATTTT
clone_size: few; j_call: TRBJ1-2; d_call: .; v_call: TRBV19; cdr3_aa: CASSIEGNYGYTF; cdr3_nt: TGTGCCAGTAGTATAGAAGGGAACTATGGCTACACCTTC
clone_size: .; j_call: TRBJ1-1; d_call: .; v_call: TRBV19; cdr3_aa: CASSYLGNTEAFF; cdr3_nt: TGTGCCAGTAGTTACCTAGGGAACACTGAAGCTTTCTTT
clone_size: .; j_call: TRBJ2-1; d_call: .; v_call: TRBV29-1; cdr3_aa: CSVARVGRQYNEQFF; cdr3_nt: TGCAGCGTTGCAAGGGTCGGCAGGCAGTACAATGAGCAGTTCTTC
clone_size: few; j_call: TRBJ1-2; d_call: .; v_call: TRBV11-2; cdr3_aa: CASSPDSNYGYTF; cdr3_nt: TGTGCCAGCAGCCCCGACAGTAACTATGGCTACACCTTC
clone_size: .; j_call: TRBJ2-3; d_call: .; v_call: TRBV5-1; cdr3_aa: CASSAAGTLRSTDTQYF; cdr3_nt: TGCGCCAGCAGCGCCGCCGGGACTCTAAGGAGCACAGATACGCAGTATTTT
clone_size: few; j_call: TRBJ2-2; d_call: TRBD1; v_call: TRBV30; cdr3_aa: CAWGGQGGTGELFF; cdr3_nt: TGTGCCTGGGGTGGACAGGGGGGAACCGGGGAGCTGTTTTTT
clone_size: once; j_call: TRBJ2-5; d_call: .; v_call: TRBV7-7; cdr3_aa: CASSSSGAETQYF; cdr3_nt: TGTGCTAGCAGCTCCTCTGGGGCCGAGACCCAGTACTTC
clone_size: .; j_call: TRBJ2-7; d_call: .; v_call: TRBV7-3; cdr3_aa: CASTLGYEQYF; cdr3_nt: TGTGCCAGCACCTTAGGATACGAGCAGTACTTC
clone_size: few; j_call: TRBJ1-2; d_call: TRBD1; v_call: TRBV29-1; cdr3_aa: CSVPTPGGWGYGYTF; cdr3_nt: TGCAGCGTTCCTACCCCAGGGGGCTGGGGCTATGGCTACACCTTC
clone_size: .; j_call: TRBJ1-4; d_call: TRBD1; v_call: TRBV28; cdr3_aa: CASNDRGRSANEKLFF; cdr3_nt: TGTGCCAGCAACGACAGGGGGCGGTCGGCTAATGAAAAACTGTTTTTT
clone_size: .; j_call: TRBJ2-7; d_call: TRBD2; v_call: TRBV5-1; cdr3_aa: CASSTSPRGSGTYEQYF; cdr3_nt: TGCGCCAGCAGCACGTCCCCCCGGGGTAGCGGGACCTACGAGCAGTACTTC
clone_size: .; j_call: TRBJ1-5; d_call: .; v_call: TRBV2; cdr3_aa: CASSELGSREPQHF; cdr3_nt: TGTGCCAGCAGTGAATTAGGTAGTAGGGAGCCCCAGCATTTT
clone_size: few; j_call: TRBJ2-7; d_call: .; v_call: TRBV9; cdr3_aa: CASGGGSFSYEQYF; cdr3_nt: TGTGCCAGCGGCGGCGGAAGTTTCTCCTACGAGCAGTACTTC
clone_size: .; j_call: TRBJ1-4; d_call: .; v_call: TRBV27; cdr3_aa: CASSFGTLEGKLFF; cdr3_nt: TGTGCCAGCAGTTTCGGGACTCTAGAAGGAAAACTGTTTTTT
clone_size: .; j_call: TRBJ1-1; d_call: .; v_call: TRBV28; cdr3_aa: CASTLGVFTEAFF; cdr3_nt: TGTGCCAGCACCCTTGGAGTTTTCACTGAAGCTTTCTTT
clone_size: .; j_call: TRBJ1-1; d_call: .; v_call: TRBV28; cdr3_aa: CASSFVRRNTEAFF; cdr3_nt: TGTGCCAGCAGTTTCGTCCGCAGAAACACTGAAGCTTTCTTT
clone_size: .; j_call: TRBJ1-1; d_call: TRBD1; v_call: TRBV30; cdr3_aa: CAWNQQEGAEAFF; cdr3_nt: TGTGCCTGGAACCAACAGGAGGGGGCCGAAGCTTTCTTT
clone_size: .; j_call: TRBJ2-7; d_call: .; v_call: TRBV18; cdr3_aa: CASSPSGTPEQYF; cdr3_nt: TGTGCCAGCTCACCTTCCGGGACACCCGAGCAGTACTTC
clone_size: .; j_call: TRBJ2-5; d_call: .; v_call: TRBV5-1; cdr3_aa: CASSATVSQETQYF; cdr3_nt: TGCGCCAGCAGCGCTACAGTATCTCAAGAGACCCAGTACTTC
clone_size: .; j_call: TRBJ1-3; d_call: .; v_call: TRBV11-2; cdr3_aa: CASSPRQNSGNTIYF; cdr3_nt: TGTGCCAGCAGCCCGAGACAGAACTCTGGAAACACCATATATTTT
clone_size: .; j_call: TRBJ2-5; d_call: .; v_call: TRBV5-1; cdr3_aa: CASSQQGFQETQYF; cdr3_nt: TGCGCCAGCAGCCAACAGGGTTTCCAAGAGACCCAGTACTTC